Listed below are T cell receptor beta chains from one sample, sequenced in a study of cytomegalovirus exposure and HLA in healthy donors. Profiled with immunoSEQ multiplex PCR; TCRdb holds only in-frame clones, not every one. This sample has under 200,000 clones, with about four fifths found just once. Sequencing used PBMCs. The origin of the receptors is a man in his thirties or forties in good health and CMV-seronegative. Each CDR3 is given with its conserved first and last residue.

v_gene: TRBV7-2; CDR3aa: CASSVRGNQPQHF
v_gene: TRBV5-8; CDR3aa: CASSLAGSSGANVLTF
v_gene: TRBV19; CDR3aa: CASSLGQGPTNEKLFF
v_gene: TRBV9; CDR3aa: CASSVDVRRPSGVNTGELFF
v_gene: TRBV9; CDR3aa: CASRAQGVDTGELFF
v_gene: TRBV7-9; CDR3aa: CATVVGGAPDTQYF
v_gene: TRBV29-1; CDR3aa: CSVEEGGGSGDYGYTF
v_gene: TRBV28; CDR3aa: CASTSFRSSEADTQYF
v_gene: TRBV9; CDR3aa: CASSRDFGNQPQHF
v_gene: TRBV11-2; CDR3aa: CASSLDYRVGYGYTF
v_gene: TRBV30; CDR3aa: CAWSVRLAGVQETQYF
v_gene: TRBV7-9; CDR3aa: CASSPEAGSGRDEQFF
v_gene: TRBV5-8; CDR3aa: CATPPSSYEQYF
v_gene: TRBV28; CDR3aa: CASSLLGELGEALDSPLHF
v_gene: TRBV7-2; CDR3aa: CASSLIRGGNEKLFF
v_gene: TRBV25-1; CDR3aa: CASGRGYGYTF
v_gene: TRBV30; CDR3aa: CAWSAGSYEQYF
v_gene: TRBV10-1; CDR3aa: CASSESGQPKTEAFF
v_gene: TRBV11-1; CDR3aa: CASSRTGGRGEQYF
v_gene: TRBV19; CDR3aa: CASSKREGRYEQYF